The 17 T cell receptor beta chains given below trace back to one sample, sequenced in a study of shared clonotypes between healthy human individuals. Here immunoSEQ multiplex PCR was the method, and the copy in TCRdb shows in-frame clones only, minus some. Found here are some 600,000 clones, approximately 96% of them singletons; the top ten hold approximately 0.12%. Terminally differentiated effector memory CD45RA+ cells were excluded from the naive CD8 cells, which were CD45RO-negative and positively selected for CCR7. Sequencing used naive CD8+ T cells sorted from blood. The receptors come from a woman aged 30 to 39 in good health.

The chain is built from TRBV10-1 and TRBJ2-3; D perhaps matches TRBD2 (5 bases). The CDR3 sequence is 15 residues long. CDR1 and CDR2 from the germline V gene are WNHNN and SYGVQD (reference sequence). Deletions cut 3 bases from V and 3 bases from J, with 13 bases between. CDR3 DNA: TGCGCCAGCAGTGATTTGAGGGAGTGGACAGATACGCAGTATTTT. It encodes CASSDLREWTDTQYF.

This clone was observed once. The same CDR3 also results from other DNA sequences found in this sample. J is TRBJ1-1 and V is TRBV5-1; possible D gene TRBD1, 5 bases. This CDR3 region has 14 residues. The germline V and J ends were trimmed by 0 bases and 4 bases, with 10 bases remaining between them. The germline gives CDR1 SGHRS, CDR2 YFSETQ. The CDR3 is CASSLAGGGTEAFF. In DNA, the CDR3 is TGCGCCAGCAGCTTGGCCGGGGGTGGCACTGAAGCTTTCTTT.

This sequence joins TRBV7-9 and TRBJ1-2; 8 bases line up with TRBD1. V was clipped by 0 bases and J by 4 bases; unmatched bases: 1. In germline, CDR1 is SEHNR, CDR2 FQNEAQ (reference sequence). The CDR3 covers 14 residues. Written as DNA, the CDR3 is TGTGCCAGCAGCTTAGCTGACAGGGGCTATGGCTACACCTTC. Amino acids: CASSLADRGYGYTF.

The rearrangement joins TRBV2 to TRBJ2-5; the match to TRBD2 covers 9 bases. Trimming at V came to 6 bases and at J to 4 bases, leaving 9 bases not matched to a gene. The CDR3 runs 15 residues. Germline V gene sequence: CDR1 SNHLY, CDR2 FYNNEI. This CDR3 reads CASSGLSGSGETQYF. The CDR3 DNA is TGTGCCAGCAGCGGTCTTAGCGGGAGTGGAGAGACCCAGTACTTC.

The chain links TRBV15 to TRBJ1-1; tentatively, D is TRBD1 (6 bases). The CDR3 totals 13 residues. Germline values: CDR1 LNHNV, CDR2 YYDKDF (reference sequence). With 5 bases removed from V and 1 base from J, the gap between germline ends came to 8 bases. The CDR3, as DNA: TGTGCCACCAGCCTACAGGGGAACACTGAAGCTTTCTTT. Translating it yields CATSLQGNTEAFF.

In its sample, this clone was seen a few times. The chain couples TRBV2 to TRBJ1-3, with no clear D. CDR3 length: 15 amino acids. Trimming stripped 6 bases from V and 0 bases from J, with 12 bases between. The germline CDR1 and CDR2 sequences are SNHLY and FYNNEI. DNA of the CDR3: TGTGCCAGCAGGGCTAAGGCGCGCTCTGGAAACACCATATATTTT. Residues: CASRAKARSGNTIYF. The variable domain in full, completed from reference TRBV2 and TRBJ1-3, reads EPEVTQTPSHQVTQMGQEVILRCVPISNHLYFYWYRQILGQKVEFLVSFYNNEISEKSEIFDDQFSVERPDGSNFTLKIRSTKLEDSAMYFCASRAKARSGNTIYFGEGSWLTVV.

This chain joins TRBV19 and TRBJ2-3; D not certain. The V end was cut by 4 bases, the J end by 3 bases, with 11 bases between. The CDR3 is made up of 14 amino acids. Germline CDR1 is LNHDA and CDR2 is SQIVND (reference sequence). DNA of the CDR3: TGTGCCAGTAGTACCAACCTACAGACAGATACGCAGTATTTT. Protein product: CASSTNLQTDTQYF.

This clone turned up a few times. The chain uses TRBV28 and TRBJ2-7; D remains unclear. This CDR3 is 12 amino acids long. Germline lookup yields CDR1 MDHEN and CDR2 SYDVKM. V lost 5 bases and J lost 3, with 8 bases in between. The CDR3 protein is CASSTPRYEQYF. CDR3 nucleotides: TGTGCCAGCAGTACCCCCCGCTACGAGCAGTACTTC. The entire variable domain, with the rest obtained from reference TRBV28 and TRBJ2-7, is as follows: DVKVTQSSRYLVKRTGEKVFLECVQDMDHENMFWYRQDPGLGLRLIYFSYDVKMKEKGDIPEGYSVSREKKERFSLILESASTNQTSMYLCASSTPRYEQYFGPGTRLTVT.

The sample holds one count of this clone. The chain uses TRBV9 and TRBJ2-2; D is unresolved. The CDR3 covers 15 residues. In germline, CDR1 is SGDLS, CDR2 YYNGEE. Trimming removed 2 bases from V and 1 base from J, with 9 bases in between. The CDR3 coding sequence is TGTGCCAGCAGCGTCTTCGCGGAGAACACCGGGGAGCTGTTTTTT. It translates to CASSVFAENTGELFF.

The chain is built from TRBV7-8 and TRBJ2-1; D possibly corresponds to TRBD2 (6 bases). The length of the CDR3 is 17 residues. Germline V gene data show CDR1 as SGHVS and CDR2 as FQNEAQ. Trimming cost V 5 bases and J 5 bases, with 22 bases left between them. CDR3 DNA: TGTGCCAGCAGCCCGACACCGACGGTGGGGGGAGACAATGAGCAGTTCTTC. It yields the protein CASSPTPTVGGDNEQFF.

The chain is built from TRBV13 and TRBJ2-3; the match to TRBD2 covers 13 bases. This CDR3 has 16 amino acids. V trimming: 4 bases; J trimming: 6 bases; junction bases outside the gene matches: 7. Germline V gene lookup returns CDR1 PRHDT and CDR2 FYEKMQ (reference sequence). The CDR3 DNA is TGTGCCAGCAGCTCGGGACTAGCGGGAACATCTGATACGCAGTATTTT. As protein: CASSSGLAGTSDTQYF.

This rearrangement joins TRBV19 to TRBJ2-5; D gene uncertain. The V gene lost 3 bases and the J gene lost 6 bases, with 5 bases spanning the gap. CDR3 length equals 11 residues. Germline CDR1 and CDR2: LNHDA and SQIVND (reference sequence). The CDR3 DNA is TGTGCCAGTAGTATTGGGCAGACCCAGTACTTC. Encoded protein: CASSIGQTQYF.

This chain connects TRBV27 to TRBJ2-7, with D possibly TRBD2 on 6 matching bases. The CDR3 loop spans 15 amino acids. Per germline, CDR1 MNHEY and CDR2 SMNVEV (reference sequence). The germline V and J ends were trimmed by 8 bases and 5 bases, with 22 bases remaining between them. The CDR3: CASWPYRTNIHEQYF. For the CDR3, the DNA is TGTGCCAGCTGGCCTTATCGGACTAACATTCACGAGCAGTACTTC.

The chain is built from TRBV19 and TRBJ2-7; D gene unclear. Germline CDR1 is LNHDA and CDR2 is SQIVND (reference sequence). This CDR3 spans 15 amino acids. The germline V and J ends were trimmed by 4 bases and 3 bases, with 16 bases remaining between them. The CDR3 DNA is TGTGCCAGTAGTACCGGCCCCGGAATACTCTACGAGCAGTACTTC. It is translated as CASSTGPGILYEQYF. The full variable domain, with the rest looked up from reference TRBV19 and TRBJ2-7, is DGGITQSPKYLFRKEGQNVTLSCEQNLNHDAMYWYRQDPGQGLRLIYYSQIVNDFQKGDIAEGYSVSREKKESFPLTVTSAQKNPTAFYLCASSTGPGILYEQYFGPGTRLTVT.

This sequence joins TRBV7-6 and TRBJ2-1; D is possibly TRBD2 (5 bases). Trimming shortened V by 5 bases and J by 7 bases, and 18 bases separated the two germline ends. Germline CDR1 and CDR2: SGHVS and FNYEAQ. The CDR3 has 15 amino acids. CDR3 sequence reads: CASSPGGGGVNEQFF. CDR3 sequence (DNA): TGTGCCAGCAGCCCCGGAGGAGGTGGGGTAAATGAGCAGTTCTTC.

The chain links TRBV6-1 to TRBJ2-7; 13 nucleotides line up with TRBD2. V shed 8 bases and J 2 bases; nucleotides not matched to a gene: 6. Germline loops: CDR1 MNHNS, CDR2 SASEGT. The CDR3 consists of 15 residues. The CDR3 sequence: CASGQGLAGAYEQYF. DNA of the CDR3: TGTGCCAGCGGTCAAGGACTAGCGGGGGCCTACGAGCAGTACTTC.

The V gene is TRBV28, the J gene TRBJ2-3; 8 nucleotides line up with TRBD2. Trimming cost V 5 bases and J 2 bases; bases outside gene matches: 9. The V gene's germline CDR1 is MDHEN and CDR2 SYDVKM. This CDR3 is built from 16 residues. The CDR3 DNA sequence: TGTGCCAGCAGTCCTCGGGCTAGCGGGTACACAGATACGCAGTATTTT. Translation: CASSPRASGYTDTQYF.